This T cell receptor (beta chain) was identified during a study of TIL therapy for anti-PD-1-resistant metastatic lung cancer. Study as a whole: Patients had a median age of nearly 55 years (range roughly 35-80). Overall study findings and caveats: Patients were highly selected, enriched for treatment-naive, never-smoker and oncogene-addicted cases.

Time point given: pre-treatment sample, taken before nivolumab and TIL therapy. V lost 0 bases, J lost 6 bases, and 12 bases lay in between. The CDR3 loop spans 15 amino acids. Germline values: CDR1 SGHNT, CDR2 YENEEA. Sequencing used immunoSEQ v3. Assay used: immunoSEQ multiplex PCR; TCRdb lists only in-frame clones, some missing. The sample carries just over 20,000 clones, 60% to 85% recorded once. About this clone itself: The antigen is not known.

The source material was blood, sampled at baseline. The receptor's source is a person aged 25-85 years with non-small cell lung cancer. The chain carries TRBV11-3 and TRBJ2-1, with a weak D call TRBD2 (6 bases). CDR3 sequence reads: CASSLDSGAGNEQFF. The CDR3 nucleotides are TGTGCCAGCAGCTTAGATTCCGGAGCGGGCAATGAGCAGTTCTTC.